This T cell receptor (beta chain) was documented in a study of cytomegalovirus exposure and HLA in healthy donors. Regarding the study as a whole: The investigators catalogued 160 or so TCR beta chains as cytomegalovirus-associated. Reported performance of the classifier showed diagnosis of cytomegalovirus status with high specificity and sensitivity.

Deletions cut 4 bases from V and 2 bases from J, with 7 bases between. This CDR3 region has 12 residues. Germline V gene lookup returns CDR1 SQVTM and CDR2 ANQGSEA. A word on this clone: Its specificity is not known.

PCR primers comprised 60 Vbeta and 13 Jbeta primers. Data came from immunoSEQ multiplex PCR; TCRdb stores just in-frame clones and leaves some out. The sample records 130,000 or so clones, around 80% being singletons. The TCR comes from a woman aged 18-29 years in good health and CMV-seropositive. The specimen was PBMCs. The chain uses TRBV29-1 and TRBJ2-3; weak D call: TRBD2 (6 bases). This chain's CDR3 is CSVGGDTDTQYF. For the CDR3, the DNA is TGCAGCGTTGGGGGGGACACAGATACGCAGTATTTT.